This record concerns one T cell receptor (beta chain) sequence. Its antigen is undetermined. The data were taken from a study of CD8+CD57+ T cells in acquired aplastic anemia. Study-level findings and limits: Patients did not significantly differ from controls in CD8+ Simpson's diversity. Between patients and controls, around 27 CD8+ CDR3 sequences were found in common.

The CDR3 contains 15 residues. Germline V CDR1 and CDR2: SQVTM, ANQGSEA. Trimming cost V 7 bases and J 6 bases; bases outside gene matches: 13. For sequencing, patients were chosen who had shown expansion of CD8+CD57+ cells by flow cytometry. The cohort consisted entirely of patients having severe acquired aplastic anemia. Genomic DNA, the template, was used for profiling of the TCR beta VDJ and CDR3. From the reads, TCRdb called clonotypes with MiXCR, one entry per CDR3 protein. The table has under 200,000 distinct CDR3 sequences, approximately 48% seen once. The genes are TRBV29-1 and TRBJ2-3, with 10 bases identical to TRBD2. Sequencing was done on a sample of sorted CD4+, CD8+, or CD8+CD57+ T cells (not recorded which) from PBMCs. This clonotype originated in a human donor with aplastic anemia. Written as DNA, the CDR3 is TGCAGCGCCAAGATCAGCGGGGGGGTGGGTGATACGCAGTATTTT. Its translation is CSAKISGGVGDTQYF.